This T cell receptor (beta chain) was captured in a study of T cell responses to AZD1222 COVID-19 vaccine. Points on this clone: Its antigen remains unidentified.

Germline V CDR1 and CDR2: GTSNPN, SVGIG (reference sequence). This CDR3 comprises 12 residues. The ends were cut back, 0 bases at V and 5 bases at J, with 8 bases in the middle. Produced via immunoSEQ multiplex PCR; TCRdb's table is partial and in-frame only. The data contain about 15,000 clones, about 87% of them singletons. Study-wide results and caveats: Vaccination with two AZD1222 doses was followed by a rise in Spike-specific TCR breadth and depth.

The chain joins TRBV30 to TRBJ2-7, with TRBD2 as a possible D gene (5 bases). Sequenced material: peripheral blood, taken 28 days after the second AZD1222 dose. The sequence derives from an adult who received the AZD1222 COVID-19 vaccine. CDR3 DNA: TGTGCCTGGAGTGTATCCGGGAACGAGCAGTACTTC. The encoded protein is CAWSVSGNEQYF.